This T cell receptor beta chain was identified during a study of cytomegalovirus exposure and HLA in healthy donors. Primers: 60 Vbeta forward and 13 Jbeta reverse. Profiling relied on immunoSEQ multiplex PCR, and the TCRdb table lists in-frame clones only, not all of them. The table has about 160,000 clones, roughly 88% seen once. The CDR3 totals 14 residues. Germline V gene data show CDR1 as MDHEN and CDR2 as SYDVKM. V was shortened by 2 bases and J by 2 bases, with 9 bases between the two germline ends. Sequencing was performed on PBMCs. This TCR was recovered from a man between 50 and 59 years old in good health and CMV-seropositive. The chain has TRBV28 and TRBJ1-2, with D perhaps TRBD1 (6 bases). CDR3 DNA sequence: TGTGCCAGCAGTTTACAGGGGCAGAACTATGGCTACACCTTC. It is translated as CASSLQGQNYGYTF.